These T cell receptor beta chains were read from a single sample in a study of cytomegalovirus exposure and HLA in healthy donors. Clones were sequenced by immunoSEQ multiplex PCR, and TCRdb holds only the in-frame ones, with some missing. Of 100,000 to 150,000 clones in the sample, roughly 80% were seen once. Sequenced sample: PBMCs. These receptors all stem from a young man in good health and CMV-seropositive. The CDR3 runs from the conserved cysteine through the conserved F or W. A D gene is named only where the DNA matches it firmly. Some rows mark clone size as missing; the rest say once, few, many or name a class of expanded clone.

CDR3nt: TGTGCCAGCAGTCCCTATTCGGGGTCTGAAGCTTTCTTT
CDR3aa: CASSPYSGSEAFF
j_gene: TRBJ1-1
abundance: .
v_gene: TRBV27
d_gene: .

CDR3nt: TGCGCCAGCAGCCAGAAAGGCAGGGTAGGGGAAAAACTGTTTTTT
CDR3aa: CASSQKGRVGEKLFF
j_gene: TRBJ1-4
abundance: .
v_gene: TRBV4-1
d_gene: .

CDR3nt: TGTGCCAGCTCATTAATAGACAGGGGAAGCAATCAGCCCCAGCATTTT
CDR3aa: CASSLIDRGSNQPQHF
j_gene: TRBJ1-5
abundance: .
v_gene: TRBV18
d_gene: TRBD1

CDR3nt: TGTGCCAGCAGTTTAGCCGGGACACCTGGAAACACCATATATTTT
CDR3aa: CASSLAGTPGNTIYF
j_gene: TRBJ1-3
abundance: .
v_gene: TRBV28
d_gene: .

CDR3nt: TGTGCCAGCAGTATAGGGGACTCTGAAGCTTTCTTT
CDR3aa: CASSIGDSEAFF
j_gene: TRBJ1-1
abundance: .
v_gene: TRBV7-9
d_gene: .

CDR3nt: TGCGCCAGCAGCCATGGACTGCGATCCGATGAGCAGTTCTTC
CDR3aa: CASSHGLRSDEQFF
j_gene: TRBJ2-1
abundance: .
v_gene: TRBV4-1
d_gene: .

CDR3nt: TGTGCCAGCAGCTTAGTTGGGTACCGGGACAGGCCCTATGGCTACACCTTC
CDR3aa: CASSLVGYRDRPYGYTF
j_gene: TRBJ1-2
abundance: .
v_gene: TRBV7-9
d_gene: TRBD1

CDR3nt: TGTGCCAGCAGTGAAGCGACTAGCGGGGGGATTACAGATACGCAGTATTTT
CDR3aa: CASSEATSGGITDTQYF
j_gene: TRBJ2-3
abundance: once
v_gene: TRBV2
d_gene: TRBD2

CDR3nt: TGTGCCAGCAGGACCGGGACAGGGGGGTACTATGGCTACACCTTC
CDR3aa: CASRTGTGGYYGYTF
j_gene: TRBJ1-2
abundance: .
v_gene: TRBV27
d_gene: TRBD1

CDR3nt: TGTGCCAGCACCACGGGGGGGGGAAGGTATGGCTACACCTTC
CDR3aa: CASTTGGGRYGYTF
j_gene: TRBJ1-2
abundance: .
v_gene: TRBV6-6
d_gene: .

CDR3nt: TGCGCCAGCAGCCAAGACAGGGGGGACACCGGGGAGCTGTTTTTT
CDR3aa: CASSQDRGDTGELFF
j_gene: TRBJ2-2
abundance: .
v_gene: TRBV4-1
d_gene: .

CDR3nt: TGCGCCAGCAGCTTGGTTTCGGGGGGCACCGGGGAGCTGTTTTTT
CDR3aa: CASSLVSGGTGELFF
j_gene: TRBJ2-2
abundance: .
v_gene: TRBV5-1
d_gene: TRBD2

CDR3nt: TGTGCCAGCAGGCTACTTTCAGGGGGCTACCAGCCCCAGCATTTT
CDR3aa: CASRLLSGGYQPQHF
j_gene: TRBJ1-5
abundance: .
v_gene: TRBV27
d_gene: TRBD1

CDR3nt: TGCGCCAGCAGCCGAGCTTCGACAGGCAACTCCTACAATGAGCAGTTCTTC
CDR3aa: CASSRASTGNSYNEQFF
j_gene: TRBJ2-1
abundance: .
v_gene: TRBV4-1
d_gene: .

CDR3nt: TGTGCCAGCAGTTGGGAGGCCCGAACCGCCCGGGAGACCCAGTACTTC
CDR3aa: CASSWEARTARETQYF
j_gene: TRBJ2-5
abundance: .
v_gene: TRBV6-5
d_gene: .

CDR3nt: TGTGCCAGCAGCAAAGGCGGCAGGGTCTACGAGCAGTACTTC
CDR3aa: CASSKGGRVYEQYF
j_gene: TRBJ2-7
abundance: .
v_gene: TRBV21-1
d_gene: .

CDR3nt: TGTGCCACGACGGGTTCAGACACCGGGGAGCTGTTTTTT
CDR3aa: CATTGSDTGELFF
j_gene: TRBJ2-2
abundance: .
v_gene: TRBV27
d_gene: .

CDR3nt: TGTGCCAGCAGTGGGGGGACAGGGAAATCCTATAATTCACCCCTCCACTTT
CDR3aa: CASSGGTGKSYNSPLHF
j_gene: TRBJ1-6
abundance: .
v_gene: TRBV6-1
d_gene: TRBD1

CDR3nt: TGTGCCAGCAAGAGAGTCCTAGATGAAAAACTGTTTTTT
CDR3aa: CASKRVLDEKLFF
j_gene: TRBJ1-4
abundance: .
v_gene: TRBV2
d_gene: .

CDR3nt: TGTGCCTGGACGCCGGGGTACTCCTATAATTCACCCCTCCACTTT
CDR3aa: CAWTPGYSYNSPLHF
j_gene: TRBJ1-6
abundance: .
v_gene: TRBV30
d_gene: .

CDR3nt: TGTGCCACCAGCAGAGATCAGGGGGTAATTATGGATGAGCAGTTCTTC
CDR3aa: CATSRDQGVIMDEQFF
j_gene: TRBJ2-1
abundance: .
v_gene: TRBV15
d_gene: TRBD1

CDR3nt: TGCGCCAGCAGCCGCTCAGTTGTCACCTACGAGCAGTACTTC
CDR3aa: CASSRSVVTYEQYF
j_gene: TRBJ2-7
abundance: .
v_gene: TRBV4-1
d_gene: .

CDR3nt: TGTGCCAGCAGCCCCCTAGGTACAAGCTATAGCAATCAGCCCCAGCATTTT
CDR3aa: CASSPLGTSYSNQPQHF
j_gene: TRBJ1-5
abundance: few
v_gene: TRBV7-9
d_gene: .

CDR3nt: TGTGCCAGCAACGGAGGGGAGGATACGCAGTATTTT
CDR3aa: CASNGGEDTQYF
j_gene: TRBJ2-3
abundance: .
v_gene: TRBV6-6
d_gene: .

CDR3nt: TGCAGCGTTGGAGCCCCTTCGACAGGGGGCATAGTAGAAGCTTTCTTT
CDR3aa: CSVGAPSTGGIVEAFF
j_gene: TRBJ1-1
abundance: .
v_gene: TRBV29-1
d_gene: TRBD1

CDR3nt: TGTGCCAGCAGTAGAGCCCAGGGGCCAACCTACAATGAGCAGTTCTTC
CDR3aa: CASSRAQGPTYNEQFF
j_gene: TRBJ2-1
abundance: .
v_gene: TRBV28
d_gene: .

CDR3nt: TGTGCCAGCAGTTTACGGATTCCAACAGAGAGCTCCTATAATTCACCCCTCCACTTT
CDR3aa: CASSLRIPTESSYNSPLHF
j_gene: TRBJ1-6
abundance: .
v_gene: TRBV27
d_gene: .

CDR3nt: TGTGCCAGCAGTCCCGGGTCGGGCTCCTACGAGCAGTACTTC
CDR3aa: CASSPGSGSYEQYF
j_gene: TRBJ2-7
abundance: few
v_gene: TRBV5-5
d_gene: .

CDR3nt: TGTGCCAGCAGCCGGCAAGAGACCCAGTACTTC
CDR3aa: CASSRQETQYF
j_gene: TRBJ2-5
abundance: once
v_gene: TRBV5-5
d_gene: .

CDR3nt: TGCGCCAGCAGCTCGGAAGCGACGACAGGCAACTATGGCTACACCTTC
CDR3aa: CASSSEATTGNYGYTF
j_gene: TRBJ1-2
abundance: .
v_gene: TRBV5-1
d_gene: .

CDR3nt: TGTGCCAGCAGTCCCTCAGTAATCTCTGGCTACACCTTC
CDR3aa: CASSPSVISGYTF
j_gene: TRBJ1-2
abundance: .
v_gene: TRBV28
d_gene: .

CDR3nt: TGTGCCAGCTCACCAGGGGCGGTCTCCTACGAGCAGTACTTC
CDR3aa: CASSPGAVSYEQYF
j_gene: TRBJ2-7
abundance: .
v_gene: TRBV18
d_gene: .

CDR3nt: TGTGCCAGTAGTAGCTACCGGACAGGCTATTACGAGCAGTACTTC
CDR3aa: CASSSYRTGYYEQYF
j_gene: TRBJ2-7
abundance: .
v_gene: TRBV19
d_gene: TRBD1

CDR3nt: TGTGCCAGCAGCTCACGGACAGGGGGCCGGGATCAGCCCCAGCATTTT
CDR3aa: CASSSRTGGRDQPQHF
j_gene: TRBJ1-5
abundance: .
v_gene: TRBV7-2
d_gene: TRBD1

CDR3nt: TGTGCCAGCAGTTATAATGACAGGGTGACAGATACGCAGTATTTT
CDR3aa: CASSYNDRVTDTQYF
j_gene: TRBJ2-3
abundance: .
v_gene: TRBV27
d_gene: TRBD1

CDR3nt: TGTGCCAGCAGTACGGGACAGGGTTCCTACGAGCAGTACTTC
CDR3aa: CASSTGQGSYEQYF
j_gene: TRBJ2-7
abundance: .
v_gene: TRBV28
d_gene: TRBD1

CDR3nt: TGTGCCAGCTCCCCACTTGAGGCTAACTATGGCTACACCTTC
CDR3aa: CASSPLEANYGYTF
j_gene: TRBJ1-2
abundance: .
v_gene: TRBV18
d_gene: .

CDR3nt: TGCGCCAGCAGCCAAGATGGGAGACCGCGAGGCTACACCTTC
CDR3aa: CASSQDGRPRGYTF
j_gene: TRBJ1-2
abundance: .
v_gene: TRBV4-1
d_gene: .

CDR3nt: TGTGCCAGCAGTGAGCAGGGGGCAACTAATGAAAAACTGTTTTTT
CDR3aa: CASSEQGATNEKLFF
j_gene: TRBJ1-4
abundance: .
v_gene: TRBV6-1
d_gene: TRBD1

CDR3nt: TGTGCCAGTACCCTAACAGGGGACACTGAAGCTTTCTTT
CDR3aa: CASTLTGDTEAFF
j_gene: TRBJ1-1
abundance: .
v_gene: TRBV19
d_gene: TRBD1

CDR3nt: TGTGCCATCAGTGAGCCCTCGAAGGGGCCAAACACTGAAGCTTTCTTT
CDR3aa: CAISEPSKGPNTEAFF
j_gene: TRBJ1-1
abundance: .
v_gene: TRBV10-3
d_gene: .

CDR3nt: TGTGCCACCAGCAGAGACCCCAGGGATTTGGGCACCGGGGAGCTGTTTTTT
CDR3aa: CATSRDPRDLGTGELFF
j_gene: TRBJ2-2
abundance: .
v_gene: TRBV15
d_gene: .

CDR3nt: TGTGCCAGTAACTTCGGGACAGGGAACACCGGGGAGCTGTTTTTT
CDR3aa: CASNFGTGNTGELFF
j_gene: TRBJ2-2
abundance: .
v_gene: TRBV19
d_gene: TRBD1

CDR3nt: TGTGCCAGCAGCGGCCGGAGGGGTCTAACCGGGGAGCTGTTTTTT
CDR3aa: CASSGRRGLTGELFF
j_gene: TRBJ2-2
abundance: .
v_gene: TRBV7-8
d_gene: .

CDR3nt: TGTGCCAGCAGCTTAGTAAGCGGGGGGGGCTACAATGAGCAGTTCTTC
CDR3aa: CASSLVSGGGYNEQFF
j_gene: TRBJ2-1
abundance: .
v_gene: TRBV11-2
d_gene: TRBD2

CDR3nt: TGTGCCAGCAGCGCCCTGGTAGGAGAACAGCCCCAGCATTTT
CDR3aa: CASSALVGEQPQHF
j_gene: TRBJ1-5
abundance: .
v_gene: TRBV28
d_gene: .

CDR3nt: TGCGCCAGCACTATGGACAGCTCTTGGGGAGAAGCCCAGTACTTC
CDR3aa: CASTMDSSWGEAQYF
j_gene: TRBJ2-5
abundance: once
v_gene: TRBV10-2
d_gene: .

CDR3nt: TGTGCCTCTTCCGGGACAGGTTTCTACGAGCAGTACTTC
CDR3aa: CASSGTGFYEQYF
j_gene: TRBJ2-7
abundance: few
v_gene: TRBV2
d_gene: TRBD1

CDR3nt: TGTGCCTGGAGCGATCAGGGTGATGAAGCTTTCTTT
CDR3aa: CAWSDQGDEAFF
j_gene: TRBJ1-1
abundance: .
v_gene: TRBV30
d_gene: .

CDR3nt: TGTGCCAGTACCCAGGCCTGGGCCGGGGAGCTGTTTTTT
CDR3aa: CASTQAWAGELFF
j_gene: TRBJ2-2
abundance: .
v_gene: TRBV19
d_gene: .

CDR3nt: TGTGCCAGCAGCTCATCTATTGCTGACACTGAAGCTTTCTTT
CDR3aa: CASSSSIADTEAFF
j_gene: TRBJ1-1
abundance: .
v_gene: TRBV7-8
d_gene: .

CDR3nt: TGTGCCATCAGTCGGACAGAGATCTACGAGCAGTACTTC
CDR3aa: CAISRTEIYEQYF
j_gene: TRBJ2-7
abundance: .
v_gene: TRBV10-3
d_gene: .

CDR3nt: TGCGCCAGCAGCCAAAAATCGACAGGGTCCTACGAGCAGTACTTC
CDR3aa: CASSQKSTGSYEQYF
j_gene: TRBJ2-7
abundance: .
v_gene: TRBV4-1
d_gene: TRBD1